A single sample is the source of the 7 T cell receptor beta chains below, sequenced in a study of CD8 T cells in ankylosing spondylitis listed by TCRdb under 2017. The library was made by 5' RACE. This sample was sequenced with an Illumina HiSeq 2500. TCRdb reran the public reads through fastp at Q25 and MiXCR, keeping productive beta chains. Records with the same CDR3 protein are collapsed into one entry carrying the most frequent genes and DNA. In this sample the table shows approximately 300,000 distinct CDR3 sequences, under 25% of which occur a single time. The ten largest clonotypes hold about 3.5% of the sample. The specimen was blood, either unsorted or a sorted T cell fraction (not recorded which). These receptor sequences come from a female donor with ankylosing spondylitis or in good health (not recorded which).

CDR3 protein: CSARDWTGTSYNEQFF. The CDR3 DNA follows: TGCAGTGCTAGAGATTGGACTGGAACCTCCTACAATGAGCAGTTCTTC. The chain combines TRBV20-1 with TRBJ2-1; tentatively, D is TRBD2 (5 bases). Trimming pared 0 bases from V and 0 bases from J, leaving 12 bases between. Germline V gene data show CDR1 as DFQATT and CDR2 as SNEGSKA (reference sequence). CDR3 length: 16 amino acids.

This clonotype was picked up a small number of times. The chain combines TRBV30 with TRBJ1-1; possible D gene TRBD1, 5 bases. Trimming removed 3 bases at V and 7 bases at J, with 12 bases between. Looked up from germline, CDR1 is GTSNPN and CDR2 is SVGIG (reference sequence). CDR3 length equals 12 residues. The CDR3 here is CAWSLRGFEAFF. CDR3 bases: TGTGCCTGGAGCCTCCGGGGCTTTGAAGCTTTCTTT.

This chain joins TRBV29-1 and TRBJ1-1; 8 bases are shared with TRBD1. CDR1 is SQVTM, CDR2 ANQGSEA, per germline. This CDR3 has 17 residues. The V and J ends lost 4 bases and 6 bases, in that order; junction bases with no gene match: 19. Here the CDR3 DNA reads TGCAGCGTTGTGAGGACAGGGAGGCAATCGCGGGATGCTGAAGCTTTCTTT. Protein sequence: CSVVRTGRQSRDAEAFF. Looking up the rest from reference TRBV29-1 and TRBJ1-1 gives the full variable domain: SAVISQKPSRDICQRGTSLTIQCQVDSQVTMMFWYRQQPGQSLTLIATANQGSEATYESGFVIDKFPISRPNLTFSTLTVSNMSPEDSSIYLCSVVRTGRQSRDAEAFFGQGTRLTVV.

J is TRBJ2-1 and V is TRBV5-1, with 14 bases aligning to TRBD2. J lost 10 bases, V lost 5 bases, and 11 bases had no gene match. The germline V gene encodes CDR1 SGHRS and CDR2 YFSETQ. The CDR3 runs to 16 residues. The CDR3: CASSSGLAGGKLEQFF. The CDR3 DNA sequence: TGCGCCAGCAGTTCCGGACTAGCGGGAGGCAAATTGGAGCAGTTCTTC.

The V call is TRBV5-1, the J call TRBJ2-1; TRBD2 matches 10 bases. The CDR3 length is 19 residues. V shed 5 bases, J shed 7 bases, and the junction held 21 bases outside the gene matches. The germline V gene encodes CDR1 SGHRS and CDR2 YFSETQ. CDR3 amino acids: CASRGDPLSSGRRRNEQFF. The CDR3 DNA is TGCGCCAGCAGAGGGGATCCCCTTTCTAGCGGGAGAAGGAGGAATGAGCAGTTCTTC.

This clonotype was recorded at least ten times. The rearrangement uses TRBV6-1 and TRBJ2-7; D unresolved. Trimming shortened V by 5 bases and J by 2 bases, and 19 bases separated the two germline ends. The CDR3 extends over 16 amino acids. Germline lookup yields CDR1 MNHNS and CDR2 SASEGT. CDR3 coding DNA: TGTGCCAGCAGTAGGACCCGGCACCCACTCCCCTACGAGCAGTACTTC. Its translation is CASSRTRHPLPYEQYF.

This clonotype was recorded a few times. V usage is TRBV6-1 and J usage is TRBJ1-2, with no clear D. The germline gives CDR1 MNHNS, CDR2 SASEGT. Trimming pared 6 bases from V and 8 bases from J, leaving 16 bases between. CDR3 length: 13 residues. CDR3 sequence: CASSPDPVGGYTF. The CDR3 coding sequence is TGTGCCAGCAGCCCGGACCCCGTAGGGGGCTACACCTTC.